These 17 T cell receptor beta chains came from one sample sequenced in a study of T cell changes during pregnancy in multiple sclerosis. Assay used: immunoSEQ multiplex PCR; TCRdb lists only in-frame clones, some missing. The sample lists roughly 46,000 clones, 84% occurring once. This material consisted of CD4+ T cells from peripheral blood mononuclear cells, taken before pregnancy. These TCRs come from a female donor with multiple sclerosis, enrolled in a pregnancy study.

The chain combines TRBV6-5 with TRBJ1-2, with D hard to call. Trimming cost V 4 bases and J 4 bases, with 10 bases left between them. The CDR3 loop spans 13 amino acids. Germline-derived CDR1 and CDR2 are MNHEY and SVGAGI. CDR3: CASSSVISYGYTF. As DNA, the CDR3 is TGTGCCAGCAGTTCCGTTATCAGCTATGGCTACACCTTC.

The rearrangement joins TRBV29-1 to TRBJ2-7; 7 bases align to TRBD1. The CDR3 runs 15 residues. Germline V gives CDR1 SQVTM, CDR2 ANQGSEA. With 7 bases clipped from V and 3 bases from J, the junction kept 15 bases outside the gene matches. The CDR3 loop is CSARLGRDRYYEQYF. CDR3 DNA: TGCAGCGCCCGTTTGGGCCGGGACAGATACTACGAGCAGTACTTC.

This rearrangement joins TRBV14 to TRBJ1-3; D call uncertain. Trimming removed 0 bases from V and 4 bases from J, with 7 bases in between. Germline loops: CDR1 SGHDN, CDR2 FVKESK. CDR3 size: 14 residues. CDR3 coding DNA: TGTGCCAGCAGCCAAGATGTGGGCGGAAACACCATATATTTT. It codes for CASSQDVGGNTIYF.

This chain links TRBV6-4 with TRBJ1-4; weak D call: TRBD1 (6 bases). V was cut by 6 bases and J by 8 bases, with 16 bases left in between. Germline V gene data show CDR1 as MRHNA and CDR2 as SNTAGT. The CDR3 contains 14 residues. The CDR3 sequence: CASSPSPGEEKLFF. In DNA form, the CDR3 reads TGTGCCAGCAGCCCCTCTCCAGGGGAAGAAAAACTGTTTTTT.

This clone was counted once. This chain uses TRBV5-1 with TRBJ2-3; D gene unclear. CDR1 and CDR2 (germline): SGHRS, YFSETQ. V lost 0 bases to trimming and J lost 4 bases, with 9 bases between them. This CDR3 comprises 14 residues. The CDR3 region is CASSLALYPDTQYF. For the CDR3, the DNA is TGCGCCAGCAGCTTGGCACTTTATCCAGATACGCAGTATTTT.

Turning to this clone: The germline gene is not matched at one end of the junction; a read error may be the cause. The J gene is TRBJ2-1, the V gene TRBV30; 13 bases fit TRBD2. This CDR3 comprises 13 residues. Looked up from germline, CDR1 is GTSNPN and CDR2 is SVGIG (reference sequence). As DNA, the CDR3 is TGTGCCTGGAGTGGACTAGCGGGAGGAGGGGGTGTCTTC. Encoded protein: CAWSGLAGGGGVF.

Concerning this clone: This same CDR3 is encoded by further DNA sequences in the sample. The chain links TRBV6-1 to TRBJ2-7; D perhaps matches TRBD1 (6 bases). CDR1 MNHNS and CDR2 SASEGT come from the germline V gene. This CDR3 is 14 amino acids long. V was shortened by 1 base and J by 4 bases, with 11 bases between the two germline ends. The CDR3, as DNA: TGTGCCAGCAGTGAAGGCGACAGGAGATACGAGCAGTACTTC. It specifies CASSEGDRRYEQYF.

By share of the sample, this clone is medium-sized. V usage is TRBV6-5 and J usage is TRBJ1-1, with D possibly being TRBD1 (5 bases). CDR1 and CDR2 (germline): MNHEY, SVGAGI. This CDR3 is 15 amino acids long. The V end lost 8 bases, the J end lost 0 bases, and 16 bases lay between the germline ends. The CDR3 here is CASGRGLIMNTEAFF. CDR3 sequence (DNA): TGTGCCAGCGGGAGGGGCTTGATCATGAACACTGAAGCTTTCTTT.

The V and J genes are TRBV5-6 and TRBJ2-5; unclear D gene. The CDR3 has 14 residues. V was pared by 1 base and J by 2 bases, with 9 bases between. The germline V gene encodes CDR1 SGHDT and CDR2 YYEEEE. The CDR3 reads CASSLLQLQETQYF. CDR3 in DNA: TGTGCCAGCAGCTTGCTACAGCTTCAAGAGACCCAGTACTTC.

Comment on this clone: This sample includes further DNA sequences coding for the same CDR3. The chain couples TRBV18 to TRBJ1-4; a possible D gene is TRBD1 (5 bases). There are 17 residues in the CDR3. The germline gives CDR1 KGHSH, CDR2 LQKENI. V was clipped by 6 bases and J by 5 bases, with 22 bases between them. Here the CDR3 reads CASSLYRAGGTNEKLFF. CDR3 coding DNA: TGTGCCAGCTCCCTGTACCGGGCCGGGGGAACCAATGAAAAACTGTTTTTT.

The V gene is TRBV19, the J gene TRBJ1-4; no reliable D call. This CDR3 spans 11 amino acids. Germline CDR1 and CDR2: LNHDA and SQIVND (reference sequence). Deletions cut 5 bases from V and 5 bases from J, with 3 bases between. CDR3 residues: CASSLNEKLFF. The CDR3 DNA reads as TGTGCCAGTAGTCTGAATGAAAAACTGTTTTTT.

Only one count was recorded for this clone. V gene TRBV19 combines with J gene TRBJ1-5; D possibly corresponds to TRBD1 (6 bases). Germline-derived CDR1 and CDR2 are LNHDA and SQIVND (reference sequence). Trimming stripped 5 bases from V and 0 bases from J, with 11 bases between. The CDR3 contains 15 residues. The CDR3, as DNA: TGTGCCAGTAGTGGACAGCATTATAGCAATCAGCCCCAGCATTTT. It yields the protein CASSGQHYSNQPQHF. The entire variable domain, with the rest obtained from reference TRBV19 and TRBJ1-5, is as follows: DGGITQSPKYLFRKEGQNVTLSCEQNLNHDAMYWYRQDPGQGLRLIYYSQIVNDFQKGDIAEGYSVSREKKESFPLTVTSAQKNPTAFYLCASSGQHYSNQPQHFGDGTRLSIL.

The chain recombines TRBV18 with TRBJ1-1; the D gene is possibly TRBD1 (6 bases). Between the trimmed V and J ends, which lost 3 bases and 4 bases, there was a span of 15 bases. Germline CDR1 KGHSH, CDR2 LQKENI. The CDR3 is made up of 15 amino acids. CDR3 in amino acids: CASSPGEGEFTEAFF. The CDR3 DNA reads TGTGCCAGCTCACCCGGTGAGGGGGAGTTCACTGAAGCTTTCTTT.

The V gene is TRBV10-2, the J gene TRBJ1-1, with 9 bases identical to TRBD1. The V gene end was trimmed by 6 bases and the J gene end by 1 base; junction bases not matched to a gene: 3. The CDR3 extends over 14 amino acids. Germline V gives CDR1 WSHSY, CDR2 SAAADI. The CDR3 nucleotides read TGCGCCAGCAGGACAGGGGGGGGGAACACTGAAGCTTTCTTT. Translation gives CASRTGGGNTEAFF.

The chain has TRBV5-4 and TRBJ2-1; 7 bases line up with TRBD2. This CDR3 comprises 16 residues. The trim removed 4 bases at V and 5 bases at J, leaving 12 bases unmatched. Germline values: CDR1 SGHNT, CDR2 YYREEE (reference sequence). The CDR3 nucleotides are TGTGCCAGCAGCACCTTTATGGCGGGAGCGGACAATGAGCAGTTCTTC. This sequence encodes CASSTFMAGADNEQFF.

The rearrangement links TRBV2 to TRBJ1-1; D may be TRBD1 (6 bases). The length of the CDR3 is 13 residues. Germline V gene lookup returns CDR1 SNHLY and CDR2 FYNNEI. Trimming cost V 7 bases and J 1 base, with 10 bases left between them. This CDR3 reads CASTGQRNTEAFF. For the CDR3, the DNA is TGTGCCAGCACCGGACAGCGGAACACTGAAGCTTTCTTT.

The table lists this clone with a count of one. The rearrangement joins TRBV10-3 to TRBJ2-7; no firm D call. The CDR3 is 13 residues long. The V and J ends lost 0 bases and 7 bases respectively, with 10 bases between them. CDR1 is ENHRY and CDR2 is SYGVKD in the germline V gene. CDR3 nucleotide sequence: TGTGCCATCAGTGAGTCCACGGCCAGGGAGCAGTACTTC. Its translation is CAISESTAREQYF.